A single T cell receptor (beta chain) is shown here with its context. Its target is unknown. This CDR3 contains 12 residues. The germline V and J ends were trimmed by 5 bases and 8 bases, with 12 bases remaining between them. Per the germline V gene, CDR1 is LNHNV and CDR2 is YYDKDF (reference sequence). The sample originates from a study of shared clonotypes between healthy human individuals. Study as a whole: The donors, two women and a few men, were aged 18 to 49. Findings and limits, study-wide: Some naive CD4 clonotypes, around 5%, turned up in common across several donors.

The study ran the assay at deep level. About 200 ng DNA, 30,000 to 35,000 T cell genomes, went into each sorted-subset replicate PCR. TCRdb's table, derived via immunoSEQ multiplex PCR, lists solely in-frame clones and lacks some. The sample gives millions of clones, 90% to 95% of which show up once; 0.13% is in the top ten. This receptor was obtained from a man aged 18 to 29 in good health. The rearrangement links TRBV15 to TRBJ1-2; no definite D call. Sequencing input: naive CD4+ T cells sorted from blood. Regarding subset: CD45RA+ positively selected. The CDR3 loop reads CATSPNGLGYTF. The CDR3 DNA reads TGTGCCACCAGCCCCAACGGTTTGGGCTACACCTTC.